The 15 T cell receptor beta chains in this list originate from one sample, sequenced in a study of OX40 agonist ivuxolimab in advanced cancers. The data were produced by immunoSEQ multiplex PCR, yet TCRdb's version contains in-frame clones alone and is incomplete. Of about 90,000 clones in the sample, about nine tenths were seen once. The sequencing used CD4+ or CD8+ T cells sorted from blood, collected in a trial of the OX40 agonist ivuxolimab. These receptors originate from an adult with an advanced solid tumor such as melanoma, head and neck, liver or kidney cancer.

The rearrangement links TRBV28 to TRBJ2-7; 7 bases match TRBD1. The CDR3 contains 15 residues. The V segment lost 7 bases and the J segment 5 bases; nucleotides outside the gene matches: 14. Germline CDR1 and CDR2: MDHEN and SYDVKM. The CDR3 reads CASTDRKQGSNEQYF. The DNA of the CDR3 is TGTGCCAGCACCGACAGAAAACAGGGGAGTAACGAGCAGTACTTC.

The V call is TRBV19, the J call TRBJ2-1; possibly TRBD1 for D (5 bases). Germline-derived CDR1 and CDR2 are LNHDA and SQIVND (reference sequence). CDR3 length: 15 amino acids. Trimming cost V 6 bases and J 4 bases, with 16 bases left between them. The CDR3 bases are TGTGCCAGTAGCACGGACACGGACCCGTACAATGAGCAGTTCTTC. Protein: CASSTDTDPYNEQFF.

The chain is built from TRBV10-2 and TRBJ2-1, with 11 bases aligning to TRBD2. Trimming removed 6 bases from V and 5 bases from J; junction bases left unmatched: 6. The CDR3 covers 15 residues. The V gene's germline CDR1 is WSHSY and CDR2 SAAADI. CDR3 sequence reads: CASSLLAGGDNEQFF. In nucleotides, the CDR3 is TGCGCCAGCAGCCTGTTAGCGGGAGGGGACAATGAGCAGTTCTTC.

This clone has only one observation. The chain employs TRBV7-8 and TRBJ2-3, with 9 nucleotides matching TRBD2. Germline V gives CDR1 SGHVS, CDR2 FQNEAQ. The J segment lost 11 bases and the V segment lost 4 bases, leaving 13 bases of the junction unmatched. This CDR3 is built from 15 residues. CDR3 sequence reads: CASSSPGLAAFRQYF. CDR3 nucleotide sequence: TGTGCCAGCAGCTCCCCGGGACTAGCCGCTTTTAGGCAGTATTTT.

This clone was counted only a few times. This may arise from a read error, as a much more abundant clone is one base away. Other DNA sequences from this sample encode an identical CDR3 as well. The J gene is TRBJ2-6, the V gene TRBV13; possibly TRBD1 for D (5 bases). The CDR3 sequence is 15 residues long. CDR1 and CDR2 from the germline V gene are PRHDT and FYEKMQ (reference sequence). V was shortened by 1 base and J by 2 bases, with 6 bases between the two germline ends. CDR3 sequence: CASSLEGPGANVLTF. CDR3 bases: TGTGCCAGCAGCTTAGAGGGGCCTGGGGCCAACGTCCTGACTTTC. Using reference TRBV13 and TRBJ2-6 for the parts outside the CDR3, the full variable domain is AAGVIQSPRHLIKEKRETATLKCYPIPRHDTVYWYQQGPGQDPQFLISFYEKMQSDKGSIPDRFSAQQFSDYHSELNMSSLELGDSALYFCASSLEGPGANVLTFGAGSRLTVL.

CDR3 in DNA: TGTGCCAGCGTAGGGACAGGGGTCTCACCCCTCCACTTT. Its translation is CASVGTGVSPLHF. The chain has TRBV28 and TRBJ1-6; TRBD1 aligns across 10 bases. Germline lookup yields CDR1 MDHEN and CDR2 SYDVKM. This CDR3 comprises 13 residues. After removal of 8 bases from V and 10 bases from J, the junction contained 5 bases not matched to a gene.

CDR3 in amino acids: CASNERTNTGELFF. The CDR3 DNA reads TGTGCCAGCAATGAGCGGACGAACACCGGGGAGCTGTTTTTT. The chain employs TRBV9 and TRBJ2-2, with D maybe TRBD2 (5 bases). The V and J ends lost 6 bases and 0 bases respectively, with 9 bases between them. This CDR3 has 14 residues. CDR1 is SGDLS, CDR2 YYNGEE, per germline.

The J gene is TRBJ2-4, the V gene TRBV2; D is possibly TRBD1 (5 bases). The CDR3 spans 14 residues. Trimming cost V 5 bases and J 8 bases, with 16 bases left between them. Per germline, CDR1 SNHLY and CDR2 FYNNEI. The DNA for the CDR3 is TGTGCCAGCAGTCCCCGGTCCAGGGTGGACATTCAGTACTTC. Protein product: CASSPRSRVDIQYF.

The DNA for the CDR3 is TGTGCCAGCAGCTCCAGCAGGACTAGCGGGGACCAAGAGACCCAGTACTTC. Protein product: CASSSSRTSGDQETQYF. The rearrangement links TRBV7-9 to TRBJ2-5, with 12 positions matching TRBD2. Germline trimming cut 4 bases from V and 0 bases from J; bases unmatched to any gene: 6. Germline V gene data show CDR1 as SEHNR and CDR2 as FQNEAQ (reference sequence). The CDR3 spans 17 residues.

A few counts support this clone. The genes are TRBV6-1 and TRBJ1-5; no clear D gene. V was cut by 1 base and J by 2 bases, with 18 bases left in between. This CDR3 is 18 amino acids long. Germline V CDR1 and CDR2: MNHNS, SASEGT. CDR3 protein: CASSEDLLWNTRNQPQHF. Written as DNA, the CDR3 is TGTGCCAGCAGTGAAGACCTATTATGGAACACCCGCAATCAGCCCCAGCATTTT.

V and J are TRBV7-9 and TRBJ2-7; 7 bases align to TRBD2. J gave up 7 bases and V 3 bases, and 9 bases lay outside the gene matches. Germline values: CDR1 SEHNR, CDR2 FQNEAQ (reference sequence). The CDR3 covers 14 residues. This CDR3 is CASSFGGGPWEQYF. CDR3 nucleotide sequence: TGTGCCAGCAGCTTCGGGGGAGGGCCCTGGGAGCAGTACTTC. The whole variable domain, filled in from reference TRBV7-9 and TRBJ2-7, reads DTGVSQNPRHKITKRGQNVTFRCDPISEHNRLYWYRQTLGQGPEFLTYFQNEAQLEKSRLLSDRFSAERPKGSFSTLEIQRTEQGDSAMYLCASSFGGGPWEQYFGPGTRLTVT.

The J gene is TRBJ2-1, the V gene TRBV12-5, with unresolved D. The CDR3 is 15 residues long. The germline V gene encodes CDR1 LGHNT and CDR2 FRNRAP. V was shortened by 4 bases and J by 0 bases, with 10 bases between the two germline ends. The CDR3 nucleotides read TGTGCTAGTGGTTCCGGGCGTATCTCCTACAATGAGCAGTTCTTC. It translates to CASGSGRISYNEQFF.

V usage is TRBV30 and J usage is TRBJ2-3, with TRBD2 as a possible D gene (5 bases). This CDR3 spans 14 amino acids. Germline V gene sequence: CDR1 GTSNPN, CDR2 SVGIG (reference sequence). The V end lost 0 bases, the J end lost 3 bases, and 10 bases lay between the germline ends. Here the CDR3 reads CAWSVGRGTDTQYF. Here the CDR3 DNA reads TGTGCCTGGAGTGTAGGTCGCGGGACAGATACGCAGTATTTT. The full variable domain, rest sourced from reference TRBV30 and TRBJ2-3, is SQTIHQWPATLVQPVGSPLSLECTVEGTSNPNLYWYRQAAGRGLQLLFYSVGIGQISSEVPQNLSASRPQDRQFILSSKKLLLSDSGFYLCAWSVGRGTDTQYFGPGTRLTVL.

This chain links TRBV14 with TRBJ2-7; 9 positions match TRBD1. The junction had 11 bases not matched to a gene; V was cut back by 8 bases and J by 6 bases. Germline V gene lookup returns CDR1 SGHDN and CDR2 FVKESK. The CDR3 spans 14 residues. CDR3 protein: CASAPTGGGGEQYF. The CDR3 nucleotides read TGTGCCAGCGCCCCGACAGGGGGAGGTGGCGAGCAGTACTTC. The full variable domain, in which reference TRBV14 and TRBJ2-7 provide the parts outside the CDR3, is EAGVTQFPSHSVIEKGQTVTLRCDPISGHDNLYWYRRVMGKEIKFLLHFVKESKQDESGMPNNRFLAERTGGTYSTLKVQPAELEDSGVYFCASAPTGGGGEQYFGPGTRLTVT.

The gene calls are TRBV5-8 and TRBJ2-5; 11 bases map to TRBD1. Judging by the DNA end, TRBJ2-7 fits better; the J call may be wrong. The CDR3 totals 16 residues. Germline CDR1 and CDR2: SGHTS and YDEGEE. The CDR3 DNA sequence: TGTGCCAGCAGCTTCCGTAGGACAGGGGGCGAGTACGAGCAGTACTTC. Its translation is CASSFRRTGGEYEQYF.